This T cell receptor (beta chain) was found in a study of cytomegalovirus exposure and HLA in healthy donors. CDR1 is SEHNR and CDR2 is FQNEAQ in the germline V gene (reference sequence). CDR3 length: 15 residues. Trimming removed 3 bases at V and 0 bases at J, with 9 bases between. Researchers ran the PCR with 60 Vbeta and 13 Jbeta primers. Profiled with immunoSEQ multiplex PCR; TCRdb holds only in-frame clones, not every one. The data show more than 95,000 clones, with roughly 13% seen just once and approximately 16% held by the top ten. This sequence was found in a man aged 40-49 years in good health and CMV-seropositive. The sample consisted of PBMCs. The chain joins TRBV7-9 to TRBJ1-3; the D is unclear. The CDR3 here is CASSFRTGSGNTIYF. CDR3 nucleotide sequence: TGTGCCAGCAGCTTTAGAACCGGCTCTGGAAACACCATATATTTT.